The 7 T cell receptor beta chains below all came from one sample that was sequenced in a study of shared clonotypes between healthy human individuals. Using immunoSEQ multiplex PCR, the repertoire was profiled, and TCRdb retains in-frame clones only, with some absent. In the table there are about 2.4 million clones, around 94% of which are singletons. The sequencing input was naive CD4+ T cells sorted from blood. Subset of the sample: CD45RA+ positively selected. The receptors here all came from a man younger than 30 in good health.

The CDR3 region has the DNA TGCAGCGCCGGGACAGGGCATGAGACCCAGTACTTC. Its protein is CSAGTGHETQYF. V usage is TRBV29-1 and J usage is TRBJ2-5, with 9 bases aligning to TRBD1. The CDR3 is 12 amino acids. V trimming: 7 bases; J trimming: 5 bases; junction bases outside the gene matches: 5. Germline V lookup: CDR1 SQVTM, CDR2 ANQGSEA.

The rearrangement uses TRBV29-1 and TRBJ2-7, with a tentative D call TRBD2 (5 bases). The CDR3 length is 12 residues. Germline V lookup: CDR1 SQVTM, CDR2 ANQGSEA. Trimming pared 6 bases from V and 2 bases from J, leaving 11 bases between. The CDR3, as DNA: TGCAGCGTGAGCGGTTCGGCCTACGAGCAGTACTTC. Amino acid sequence: CSVSGSAYEQYF.

This chain uses TRBV28 with TRBJ1-3; TRBD1 is a possible D gene (5 bases). The CDR3 extends over 16 amino acids. Germline CDR1 is MDHEN and CDR2 is SYDVKM. The V end was cut by 3 bases, the J end by 0 bases, with 12 bases between. The CDR3 nucleotides read TGTGCCAGCAGTTTTGCTGGGGCCACCTCTGGAAACACCATATATTTT. This gives the protein CASSFAGATSGNTIYF.

V is TRBV5-1 and J is TRBJ1-4, with D maybe TRBD1 (5 bases). CDR3 size: 15 residues. Germline V CDR1 and CDR2: SGHRS, YFSETQ. With 1 base removed from V and 7 bases from J, the gap between germline ends came to 14 bases. CDR3 nucleotides: TGCGCCAGCAGCTTGACAGGCGACCGGGTTGAAAAACTGTTTTTT. Translation gives CASSLTGDRVEKLFF.

The chain couples TRBV5-4 to TRBJ1-1, with 7 bases lining up with TRBD1. The ends lost 0 bases at V and 0 bases at J; junction bases unmatched: 2. Germline values: CDR1 SGHNT, CDR2 YYREEE (reference sequence). This CDR3 comprises 15 residues. The CDR3 here is CASSLEGALNTEAFF. The DNA of the CDR3 is TGTGCCAGCAGCTTGGAGGGGGCTCTGAACACTGAAGCTTTCTTT.

The gene calls are TRBV28 and TRBJ2-5; no reliable D call. CDR1 MDHEN and CDR2 SYDVKM come from the germline V gene. The CDR3 extends over 12 amino acids. V shed 5 bases and J shed 5 bases, with 9 bases lying between them. DNA for the CDR3: TGTGCCAGCAGTCCCATGGGGGAGACCCAGTACTTC. The encoded protein is CASSPMGETQYF.

The rearrangement links TRBV10-1 to TRBJ2-2, with D hard to call. Germline CDR1 reads WNHNN; CDR2 reads SYGVQD (reference sequence). Trimming took 0 bases from V and 1 from J, leaving 3 bases between them. This CDR3 spans 14 amino acids. The CDR3: CASSESVNTGELFF. For the CDR3, the DNA is TGCGCCAGCAGTGAGTCGGTGAACACCGGGGAGCTGTTTTTT.